A selection of T cell receptor beta chains follows, all from one sample in a study of cytomegalovirus exposure and HLA in healthy donors. Sequencing was performed with immunoSEQ multiplex PCR; in TCRdb, only in-frame clones are kept and a portion is missing. Counted here are 90,000 to 140,000 clones, approximately 12% occurring once; the ten biggest clones make up about a sixth. Sequencing input: PBMCs. These receptors all come from a man between 35 and 55 years old in good health and CMV-seropositive. Both conserved end residues are part of each CDR3.

v_call,cdr3_aa
TRBV28,CASSLGTGTTEAFF
TRBV2,CASSGQGDQPQHF
TRBV19,CASSIQFPGGPGEKLFF
TRBV2,CASSEGLGLGGNYGYTF
TRBV30,CAWSPRTGDSLWSGANVLTF
TRBV4-3,CASSQDPRQGAGTGELFF
TRBV6-5,CASSYSDRTGGYTF
TRBV7-9,CASSSPGQTHEAFF
TRBV6-6,CASSYGQGSGNTIYF
TRBV29-1,CSVAVREEQYF
TRBV7-9,CASSLVSAAETSYEQYF
TRBV28,CASTWKGAYILSYNEQFF
TRBV5-1,CASSLEGTSVDEQFF
TRBV4-1,CASSQTGSNYGYTF
TRBV4-1,CASSTGQGDTDTQYF
TRBV7-9,CASSPRAASGWAYNEQFF
TRBV5-6,CASSNPRDRETGELFF
TRBV4-3,CASSQLRDRTNEKLFF
TRBV28,CASIGGDVASYEQYF
TRBV5-1,CASSFNPTGDTDTQYF
TRBV5-6,CASILLGTGTDQYGYTF
TRBV7-2,CASSRQGSGNTIYF
TRBV6-6,CASSYSGLAGGNEQFF
TRBV7-9,CASSSTDRGNYGYTF
TRBV5-1,CASSFDGYTF
TRBV27,CASSLQEEIGKLFF
TRBV6-5,CASSQDREFGYTF
TRBV9,CASSELSGTDTQYF
TRBV7-9,CASSTILAGTEEAQYF
TRBV5-5,CASSPSAGLNTGELFF
TRBV7-9,CASSLGPTGGLDTQYF
TRBV9,CASSVEPGDEQYF
TRBV15,CATSTAPGQSYEQYF
TRBV5-1,CASSLAGGEGYNEQFF
TRBV27,CASSPSPGQGATGEQYF
TRBV7-9,CASSLEPLGQSNQPQHF
TRBV2,CASNIRDTTYEQYF
TRBV5-1,CASSEGQGNTGELFF
TRBV10-3,CAIRMDRGLSETQYF
TRBV19,CASSIDLAGASDTQYF
TRBV11-2,CASSFAPGQGSEAFF
TRBV2,CASSGTGAYQPQHF
TRBV6-5,CASRPPGLPTQYF
TRBV5-6,CASSLGPGSYEQYF
TRBV2,CASRGTTSSYEQYF
TRBV5-5,CASSLAPTGEAFF
TRBV7-8,CASSLRGTPRVSGANVLTF
TRBV7-6,CASSKPEAPYEQYF
TRBV7-2,CASSLGGGTTLEQYF
TRBV9,CASSVVAASGVWDEQFF
TRBV5-1,CASSLEGGPTGELFF
TRBV4-3,CASSLGTSGATKNIQYF
TRBV9,CASSPQGTVNTEAFF
TRBV30,CALIHNYGYTF
TRBV7-9,CASSLRNTGELLF
TRBV7-9,CASSLGESNEKLFF
TRBV4-1,CASSQDPTGGYGYTF
TRBV9,CASSVEVAGYEQYF
TRBV11-1,CASSLSVVDSNYGYTF
TRBV6-1,CASSVYRGPNEKLFF